Listed below are T cell receptor beta chains from one sample, sequenced in a study of CXCR3-negative and CXCR3-positive naive CD8 T cells. From its re-call of the 5' RACE reads, TCRdb lists each CDR3 protein once, without DNA. Its table records approximately 47,000 distinct CDR3 sequences. Source material: naive CXCR3- CD8+ T cells from blood. Source of these receptors: a human donor in good health. Some clones in this sample may be carry-over from other donors' samples. Each CDR3 is given with its conserved first and last residue. Some rows mark clone size as missing; the rest say once, few, many or name a class of expanded clone.

TRBV19	NA	TRBJ1-2	CAGSGDYGYTF
TRBV12-3/TRBV12-4	NA	TRBJ1-3	CASSFGGGNTIYF
TRBV5-1	NA	TRBJ2-2	CASSLLPNSGELFF
TRBV7-9	NA	TRBJ2-3	CASRRGSMGTDTQYF
TRBV5-4	NA	TRBJ2-2	CASSFQGASGELFF
TRBV27	NA	TRBJ1-1	CASNLGPGTEAFF
TRBV4-3	medium-sized	TRBJ2-3	CASSQGKGWNTQYF
TRBV29-1	NA	TRBJ2-7	CSVLGLAGEQYF
TRBV5-1	NA	TRBJ2-3	CASSSGLAGVTDTQYF
TRBV7-9	NA	TRBJ2-7	CASSLASILYEQYF
TRBV18	NA	TRBJ2-7	CASSPSPPGSGTSYEQYF
TRBV7-9	NA	TRBJ2-3	CASSGLVDTQGWDWQYF
TRBV2	NA	TRBJ2-1	CASSDRDLRDNEQFF
TRBV28	NA	TRBJ1-2	CASTPAYQNGYTF
TRBV28	NA	TRBJ2-1	CASSPNGLAGGRVNEQFF
TRBV7-6	NA	TRBJ2-7	CASSLGPIGAEQYF
TRBV29-1	NA	TRBJ2-5	CSVVGEETQYF
TRBV28	NA	TRBJ1-2	CASSSRTVYGYTF
TRBV28	NA	TRBJ1-2	CACSPGMRNGYTF
TRBV5-1	NA	TRBJ2-1	CASSEETSGYNEQFF
TRBV7-9	NA	TRBJ1-6	CASSLFGTADSPLHF
TRBV28	NA	TRBJ1-2	CASSTRVGVDYGYTF